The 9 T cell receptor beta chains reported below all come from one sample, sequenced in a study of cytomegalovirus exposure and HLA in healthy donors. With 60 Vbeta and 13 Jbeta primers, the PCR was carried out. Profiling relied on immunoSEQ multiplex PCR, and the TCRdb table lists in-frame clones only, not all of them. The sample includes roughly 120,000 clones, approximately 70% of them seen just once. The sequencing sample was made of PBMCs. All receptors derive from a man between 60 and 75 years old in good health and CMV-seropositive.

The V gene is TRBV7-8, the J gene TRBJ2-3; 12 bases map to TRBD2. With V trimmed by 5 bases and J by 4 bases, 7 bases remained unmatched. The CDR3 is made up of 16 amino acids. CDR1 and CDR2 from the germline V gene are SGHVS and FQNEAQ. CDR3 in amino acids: CASSNLAGGLSDTQYF. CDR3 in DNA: TGTGCCAGCAGCAACCTAGCGGGGGGGCTTTCAGATACGCAGTATTTT.

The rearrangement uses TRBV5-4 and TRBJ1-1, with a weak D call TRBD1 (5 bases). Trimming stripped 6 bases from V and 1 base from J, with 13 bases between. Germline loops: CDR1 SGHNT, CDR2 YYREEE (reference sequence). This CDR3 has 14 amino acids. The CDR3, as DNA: TGTGCCAGCACCCTGGGCGACAGGAACACTGAAGCTTTCTTT. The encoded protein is CASTLGDRNTEAFF.

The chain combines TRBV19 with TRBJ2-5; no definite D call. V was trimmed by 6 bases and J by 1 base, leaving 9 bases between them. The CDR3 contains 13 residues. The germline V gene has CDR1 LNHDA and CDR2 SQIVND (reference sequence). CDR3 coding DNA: TGTGCCAGTAGCAACGGTCCCCAAGAGACCCAGTACTTC. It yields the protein CASSNGPQETQYF.

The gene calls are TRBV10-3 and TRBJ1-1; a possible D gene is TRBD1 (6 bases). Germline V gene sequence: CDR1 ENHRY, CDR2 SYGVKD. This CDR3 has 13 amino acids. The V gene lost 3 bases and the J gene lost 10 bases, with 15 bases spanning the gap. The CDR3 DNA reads TGTGCCATCAGTGACCCTCAGGGGAGAGGAGCTTTCTTT. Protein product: CAISDPQGRGAFF.

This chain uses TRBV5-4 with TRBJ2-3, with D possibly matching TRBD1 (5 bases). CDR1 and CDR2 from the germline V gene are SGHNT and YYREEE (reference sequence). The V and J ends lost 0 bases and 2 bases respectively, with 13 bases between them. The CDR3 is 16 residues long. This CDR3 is CASSLVVQALTDTQYF. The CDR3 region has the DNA TGTGCCAGCAGCTTGGTAGTACAGGCGCTCACAGATACGCAGTATTTT.

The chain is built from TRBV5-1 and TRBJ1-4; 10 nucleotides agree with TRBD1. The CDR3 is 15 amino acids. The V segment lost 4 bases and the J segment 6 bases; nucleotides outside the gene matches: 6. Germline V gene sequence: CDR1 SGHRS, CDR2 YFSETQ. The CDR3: CASSGTGQGYEKLFF. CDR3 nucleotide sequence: TGCGCCAGCAGCGGCACGGGACAGGGGTATGAAAAACTGTTTTTT.

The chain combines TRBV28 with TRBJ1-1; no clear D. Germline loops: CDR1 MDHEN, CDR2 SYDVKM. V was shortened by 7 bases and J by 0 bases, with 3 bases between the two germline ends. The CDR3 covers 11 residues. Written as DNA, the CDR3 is TGTGCCAGCAATATGAACACTGAAGCTTTCTTT. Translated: CASNMNTEAFF. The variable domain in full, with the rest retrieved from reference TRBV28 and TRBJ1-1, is DVKVTQSSRYLVKRTGEKVFLECVQDMDHENMFWYRQDPGLGLRLIYFSYDVKMKEKGDIPEGYSVSREKKERFSLILESASTNQTSMYLCASNMNTEAFFGQGTRLTVV.

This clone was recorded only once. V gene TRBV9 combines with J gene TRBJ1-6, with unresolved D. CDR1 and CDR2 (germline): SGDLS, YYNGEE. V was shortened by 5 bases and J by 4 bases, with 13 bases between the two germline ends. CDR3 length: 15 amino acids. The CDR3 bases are TGTGCCAGCAGTGATGCGGGATCTTATAATTCACCCCTCCACTTT. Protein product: CASSDAGSYNSPLHF. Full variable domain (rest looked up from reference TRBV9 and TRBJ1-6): DSGVTQTPKHLITATGQRVTLRCSPRSGDLSVYWYQQSLDQGLQFLIQYYNGEERAKGNILERFSAQQFPDLHSELNLSSLELGDSALYFCASSDAGSYNSPLHFGNGTRLTVT.

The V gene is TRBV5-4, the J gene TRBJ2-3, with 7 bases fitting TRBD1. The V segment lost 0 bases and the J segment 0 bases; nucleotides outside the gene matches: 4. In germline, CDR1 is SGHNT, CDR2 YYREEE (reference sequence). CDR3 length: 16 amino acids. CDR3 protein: CASSLDLTGSTDTQYF. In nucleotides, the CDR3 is TGTGCCAGCAGCTTGGACTTGACAGGGAGCACAGATACGCAGTATTTT.